This TCR beta chain was sequenced for a study of blood T cell repertoires in COVID-19. Study-level background: The United States, Italy and Spain were the sources of the acute and convalescent COVID-19 samples. The cDNA or gDNA used as material had been derived from T cells, B-cell-depleted T cells, or PBMCs.

Sequencing was performed with immunoSEQ multiplex PCR; in TCRdb, only in-frame clones are kept and a portion is missing. This table holds fewer than 250,000 clones, under 90% found once. Germline V CDR1 and CDR2: SGHRS, YFSETQ. V gave up 5 bases and J gave up 2 bases; unmatched junction bases: 2. CDR3 length: 15 amino acids. The rearrangement links TRBV5-1 to TRBJ2-6; 9 nucleotides agree with TRBD1. The receptor was isolated from an elderly woman with COVID-19, enrolled during active disease. Sequences were obtained from peripheral blood. The CDR3 spells CASSDRGTGANVLTF. The CDR3 coding sequence is TGCGCCAGCAGTGACAGGGGGACTGGGGCCAACGTCCTGACTTTC.